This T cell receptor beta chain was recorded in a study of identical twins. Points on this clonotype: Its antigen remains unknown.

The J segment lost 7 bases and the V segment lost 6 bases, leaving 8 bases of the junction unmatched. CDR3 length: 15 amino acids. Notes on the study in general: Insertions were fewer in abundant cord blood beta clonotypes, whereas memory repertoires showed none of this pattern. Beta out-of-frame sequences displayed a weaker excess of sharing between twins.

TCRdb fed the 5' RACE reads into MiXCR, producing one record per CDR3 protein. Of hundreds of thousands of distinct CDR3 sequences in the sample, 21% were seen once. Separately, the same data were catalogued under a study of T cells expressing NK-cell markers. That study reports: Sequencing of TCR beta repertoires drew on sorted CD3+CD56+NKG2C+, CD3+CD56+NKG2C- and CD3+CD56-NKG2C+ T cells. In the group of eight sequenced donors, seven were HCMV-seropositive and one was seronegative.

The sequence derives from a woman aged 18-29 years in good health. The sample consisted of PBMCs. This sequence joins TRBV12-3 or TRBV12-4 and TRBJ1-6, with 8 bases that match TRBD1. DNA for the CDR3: TGTGCCAGCAGGCGACAGGGGAATTCGAATTCACCCCTCCACTTT. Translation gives CASRRQGNSNSPLHF.